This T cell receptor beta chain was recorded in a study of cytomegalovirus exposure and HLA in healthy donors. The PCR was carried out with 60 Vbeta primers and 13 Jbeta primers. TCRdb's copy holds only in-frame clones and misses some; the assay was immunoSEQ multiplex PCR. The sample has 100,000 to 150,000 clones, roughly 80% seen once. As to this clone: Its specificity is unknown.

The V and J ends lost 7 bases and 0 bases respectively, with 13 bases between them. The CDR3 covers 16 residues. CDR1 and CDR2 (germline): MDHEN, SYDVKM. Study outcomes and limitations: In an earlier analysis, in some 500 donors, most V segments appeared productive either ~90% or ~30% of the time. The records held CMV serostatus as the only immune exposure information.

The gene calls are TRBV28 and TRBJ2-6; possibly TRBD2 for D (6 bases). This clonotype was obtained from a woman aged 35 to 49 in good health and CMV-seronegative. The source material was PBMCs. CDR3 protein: CASNPGTRSGANVLTF. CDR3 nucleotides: TGTGCCAGCAATCCAGGGACTCGCTCTGGGGCCAACGTCCTGACTTTC.